This T cell receptor beta chain was found in a study of shared clonotypes between healthy human individuals. Naive CD8 cells were CD45RO-negative, positively selected for CCR7, excluding terminally differentiated effector memory CD45RA+ cells. Healthy HIV-negative adults without recent acute infections or vaccinations served as donors. The test was conducted at deep level. The method was immunoSEQ multiplex PCR; TCRdb's version includes in-frame clones alone and lacks a portion of them. The data show about 1,800,000 clones, with about 95% seen just once and approximately 1.2% held by the top ten. CDR3 length: 14 amino acids. With V trimmed by 5 bases and J by 10 bases, 9 bases remained unmatched. Per the germline V gene, CDR1 is MNHEY and CDR2 is SMNVEV (reference sequence).

This TCR was sampled from a man aged 18 to 30 in good health. Sequenced: naive CD8+ T cells sorted from blood. This sequence joins TRBV27 and TRBJ1-4; 8 positions agree with TRBD1. The CDR3 DNA sequence: TGTGCCAGCAGTATACTTGGACAGGGAGGAAAACTGTTTTTT. Protein sequence: CASSILGQGGKLFF.